Each of the 2 T cell receptor beta chains below was sequenced from the same sample in a study of radiotherapy plus CTLA-4 blockade in lung cancer. Clones were sequenced by immunoSEQ multiplex PCR, and TCRdb holds only the in-frame ones, with some missing. The sample has approximately 67,000 clones; around 81% are singletons. This specimen consisted of peripheral blood, obtained from a patient treated with radiotherapy plus ipilimumab. Every receptor here comes from a human donor with non-small cell lung cancer who had a partial response to radiotherapy plus ipilimumab.

The chain links TRBV6-5 to TRBJ2-3, with 11 bases fitting TRBD2. J lost 4 bases, V lost 5 bases, and 5 bases had no gene match. The CDR3 consists of 15 residues. Germline loops: CDR1 MNHEY, CDR2 SVGAGI. The CDR3 region has the DNA TGTGCCAGCAGTAGTAGCGGGAGGGTGGCAGATACGCAGTATTTT. As protein: CASSSSGRVADTQYF.

This sequence joins TRBV29-1 and TRBJ2-7; 12 nucleotides match TRBD1. Losses at the gene ends were 5 bases for V and 4 bases for J; bases not matched to a gene: 9. The CDR3 runs 15 residues. In germline, CDR1 is SQVTM, CDR2 ANQGSEA. The CDR3 sequence is CSVPLRDRGRYEQYF. Here the CDR3 DNA reads TGCAGCGTTCCCCTCCGGGACAGGGGGCGGTACGAGCAGTACTTC.